The T cell receptor (beta chain) described here comes from a study of shared clonotypes between healthy human individuals. Sequenced by immunoSEQ multiplex PCR; TCRdb stores in-frame clones only, minus some. The sample records some 450,000 clones, approximately 77% being singletons. Germline V CDR1 and CDR2: MGHRA, YSYEKL. CDR3 length: 16 residues. V lost 2 bases to trimming and J lost 8 bases, with 16 bases between them. The table lists this clone with many counts. What was sequenced was PBMCs. This TCR derives from a woman between 40 and 55 years old in good health. Some clones in this sample may be carry-over from other donors' samples. The chain joins TRBV4-1 to TRBJ1-6; a weak D match, TRBD1 (6 bases). The CDR3: CASSQPWDNRHSPLHF. In nucleotides, the CDR3 is TGCGCCAGCAGCCAACCCTGGGACAACAGGCATTCACCCCTCCACTTT.